Below, 14 T cell receptor beta chains from the same sample are listed, as sequenced in a study of control samples from healthy donors and cancer patients. Clones were read by immunoSEQ multiplex PCR, and TCRdb kept only the in-frame ones, dropping some. The data contain 90,000 or so clones, 88% of them seen just once; the ten biggest clones take up approximately 15%. The specimen sequenced was blood. The receptors derive from a woman between 65 and 79 years old in good health.

The rearrangement uses TRBV6-6 and TRBJ1-1; tentatively, D is TRBD1 (5 bases). Germline V gene data show CDR1 as MNHNY and CDR2 as SVGAGI (reference sequence). Trimming shortened V by 4 bases and J by 5 bases, and 11 bases separated the two germline ends. CDR3 length: 13 residues. The CDR3 nucleotides are TGTGCCAGCAGTTTTCAGGGAGGTACTGAAGCTTTCTTT. Translating gives CASSFQGGTEAFF.

This chain uses TRBV3-1 (or the pseudogene TRBV3-2) with TRBJ1-1; possibly TRBD1 for D (6 bases). Trimming cost V 1 base and J 5 bases, with 11 bases left between them. The germline V gene encodes CDR1 LGHDT and CDR2 YNNKEL (reference sequence). This CDR3 has 14 residues. DNA of the CDR3: TGTGCCAGCAGCCAAGTAGGGGGGGAAACTGAAGCTTTCTTT. It yields the protein CASSQVGGETEAFF.

The genes are TRBV7-2 and TRBJ1-4; D uncertain. V was pared by 0 bases and J by 5 bases, with 13 bases between. CDR1 is SGHTA and CDR2 is FQGNSA in the germline V gene. CDR3 length equals 16 residues. Here the CDR3 DNA reads TGTGCCAGCAGCTTAGCCAGCGGGGTGGGAAATGAAAAACTGTTTTTT. Amino acid sequence: CASSLASGVGNEKLFF.

This chain joins TRBV10-3 and TRBJ2-1; 12 nucleotides agree with TRBD2. After removal of 8 bases from V and 9 bases from J, the junction contained 5 bases not matched to a gene. Germline V lookup: CDR1 ENHRY, CDR2 SYGVKD. This CDR3 is built from 13 residues. For the CDR3, the DNA is TGTGCCATCGGGACTAGCGGGCATGGTGAGCAGTTCTTC. Protein: CAIGTSGHGEQFF.

The chain uses TRBV30 and TRBJ1-6, with 7 bases identical to TRBD1. Germline V gene lookup returns CDR1 GTSNPN and CDR2 SVGIG (reference sequence). The CDR3 extends over 15 amino acids. With 2 bases clipped from V and 6 bases from J, the junction kept 7 bases outside the gene matches. CDR3 in amino acids: CAWSISTGRNSPLHF. CDR3 in DNA: TGTGCCTGGAGTATCTCGACAGGGCGTAATTCACCCCTCCACTTT.

This clone has just one count. The rearrangement links TRBV7-9 to TRBJ1-2, with unresolved D. This CDR3 is built from 13 residues. The V end was cut by 6 bases, the J end by 6 bases, with 14 bases between. CDR1 is SEHNR, CDR2 FQNEAQ, per germline (reference sequence). The CDR3 sequence is CASSPGQYNGYTF. The DNA for the CDR3 is TGTGCCAGCAGTCCCGGGCAGTATAATGGCTACACCTTC.

This clone was picked up one time. The chain links TRBV11-2 to TRBJ1-3; D gene ambiguous. In germline, CDR1 is SGHAT, CDR2 FQNNGV. V was clipped by 5 bases and J by 0 bases, with 8 bases between them. The CDR3 is 14 amino acids. The CDR3 region is CASSRLLSGNTIYF. The CDR3 coding sequence is TGTGCCAGCAGCAGACTGCTCTCTGGAAACACCATATATTTT.

The chain carries TRBV6-5 and TRBJ1-4; 7 bases align to TRBD1. This CDR3 has 15 residues. Unmatched junction bases numbered 12, after V lost 6 bases and J lost 8 bases. Germline CDR1 reads MNHEY; CDR2 reads SVGAGI. The CDR3 region is CASREAGTVEEKLFF. Here the CDR3 DNA reads TGTGCCAGCAGAGAGGCTGGGACAGTTGAGGAAAAACTGTTTTTT.

This chain connects TRBV6-5 to TRBJ2-3, with D perhaps TRBD1 (5 bases). The CDR3 spans 15 residues. Between the trimmed V and J ends, which lost 7 bases and 2 bases, there was a span of 16 bases. Germline V gene sequence: CDR1 MNHEY, CDR2 SVGAGI. This CDR3 reads CASTRAAEPTDTQYF. The CDR3 DNA follows: TGTGCCAGCACCAGGGCCGCAGAACCCACAGATACGCAGTATTTT.

J is TRBJ2-5 and V is TRBV15; possibly TRBD1 for D (5 bases). Germline V gives CDR1 LNHNV, CDR2 YYDKDF (reference sequence). V was shortened by 0 bases and J by 2 bases, with 7 bases between the two germline ends. CDR3 size: 14 residues. CDR3 DNA: TGTGCCACCAGCAGAGATAACAGGCAAGAGACCCAGTACTTC. Translation gives CATSRDNRQETQYF.

The V gene is TRBV9, the J gene TRBJ2-1, with 13 bases identical to TRBD2. Looked up from germline, CDR1 is SGDLS and CDR2 is YYNGEE. The J segment lost 7 bases and the V segment lost 0 bases, leaving 7 bases of the junction unmatched. CDR3 length: 17 residues. The CDR3 protein is CASSVDTSGGAWNEQFF. CDR3 bases: TGTGCCAGCAGCGTAGATACTAGCGGGGGGGCTTGGAATGAGCAGTTCTTC. Full variable domain (remainder filled in from reference TRBV9 and TRBJ2-1): DSGVTQTPKHLITATGQRVTLRCSPRSGDLSVYWYQQSLDQGLQFLIQYYNGEERAKGNILERFSAQQFPDLHSELNLSSLELGDSALYFCASSVDTSGGAWNEQFFGPGTRLTVL.

This chain joins TRBV5-6 and TRBJ2-1; 8 bases align to TRBD1. V gave up 4 bases and J gave up 4 bases; unmatched junction bases: 4. The CDR3 covers 14 residues. CDR1 is SGHDT and CDR2 is YYEEEE in the germline V gene. The DNA for the CDR3 is TGTGCCAGCAGCGCGGGACAGGTATACAATGAGCAGTTCTTC. Translated, it gives CASSAGQVYNEQFF.

The chain combines TRBV7-9 with TRBJ2-1; possibly TRBD1 for D (7 bases). This CDR3 has 15 residues. The V end lost 5 bases, the J end lost 8 bases, and 19 bases lay between the germline ends. CDR1 is SEHNR, CDR2 FQNEAQ, per germline (reference sequence). The CDR3 loop is CASSTAGGDSDEQFF. DNA for the CDR3: TGTGCCAGCAGCACCGCGGGCGGGGACAGCGATGAGCAGTTCTTC.

In DNA, the CDR3 is TGTGCCACCAGCAGAGGGAGGCAGTCACACACTGAAGCTTTCTTT. Its protein is CATSRGRQSHTEAFF. The chain links TRBV15 to TRBJ1-1; D call uncertain. The V end lost 1 base, the J end lost 3 bases, and 12 bases lay between the germline ends. From germline, CDR1 is LNHNV and CDR2 YYDKDF (reference sequence). This CDR3 contains 15 residues.